This T cell receptor (beta chain) was profiled in a study of blood T cell repertoires in COVID-19. Looking at the study overall: COVID-19 samples from acute and convalescent phases originated in the United States, Italy and Spain. Nucleic acid was either cDNA or gDNA, and it came from T cells, B-cell-depleted T cells, or PBMCs.

The CDR3 is 17 amino acids. Germline CDR1 and CDR2: SGDLS and YYNGEE. With V trimmed by 4 bases and J by 3 bases, 11 bases remained unmatched. Only in-frame clones appear in the TCRdb table, and some are missing; sequencing was by immunoSEQ multiplex PCR. The table records 150,000 or so clones, about 79% of them present only once. In assigning cohorts, the study relied on participant-reported clinical history. Either two negative PCRs, clearance, or symptom resolution qualified Cohort 3 donors as recovered. Sample: PBMCs or T cells enriched from blood (not recorded which). This receptor was obtained from a woman in her 50s who had recovered from COVID-19. The V gene is TRBV9, the J gene TRBJ2-3; TRBD1 matches 10 bases. The CDR3 sequence: CASSLTGTGDKTDTQYF. The CDR3, as DNA: TGTGCCAGCAGCTTGACCGGGACAGGGGACAAAACAGATACGCAGTATTTT.